These 31 T cell receptor beta chains came from one sample sequenced in a study of shared clonotypes between healthy human individuals. Naive CD8 cells, CD45RO-negative and positively selected for CCR7, excluded terminally differentiated effector memory CD45RA+ cells. Libraries were prepared by immunoSEQ multiplex PCR; TCRdb keeps only in-frame clonotypes and omits some of them. The sample records roughly 2.1 million clones, 90% to 95% being singletons. Sequenced material: naive CD8+ T cells from PBMCs. Every receptor here comes from a man younger than 35 in good health. Some clones in this sample may be carry-over from other donors' samples.

This chain links TRBV7-9 with TRBJ2-7; D might be TRBD2 (6 bases). The germline V and J ends were trimmed by 4 bases and 3 bases, with 16 bases remaining between them. The CDR3 contains 15 residues. Germline CDR1 is SEHNR and CDR2 is FQNEAQ (reference sequence). CDR3 loop: CASSSPPGENYEQYF. The CDR3 bases are TGTGCCAGCAGCTCCCCCCCGGGGGAAAACTACGAGCAGTACTTC.

This rearrangement joins TRBV29-1 to TRBJ2-5; D unresolved. The last part of the DNA fits TRBJ2-7 better; the J call may be wrong. CDR3 length equals 13 residues. The V gene's germline CDR1 is SQVTM and CDR2 ANQGSEA. Here the CDR3 DNA reads TGCAGCGTTGAAGATACTGGCGGTTACGAGCAGTACTTC. Amino acids: CSVEDTGGYEQYF.

The chain is built from TRBV4-1 and TRBJ2-7; D is possibly TRBD1 (6 bases). Trimming shortened V by 0 bases and J by 2 bases, and 14 bases separated the two germline ends. Germline V gene lookup returns CDR1 MGHRA and CDR2 YSYEKL. The CDR3 loop spans 16 amino acids. For the CDR3, the DNA is TGCGCCAGCAGCCAAGATGGTTCGGACAGACCCTACGAGCAGTACTTC. Its translation: CASSQDGSDRPYEQYF.

This clone has a handful of counts. This rearrangement joins TRBV5-5 to TRBJ1-5; D remains unclear. The CDR3 runs to 17 residues. Germline V lookup: CDR1 SGHKS, CDR2 YYEKEE (reference sequence). V was trimmed by 4 bases and J by 7 bases, leaving 24 bases between them. CDR3 residues: CASSHAITSNSQQPQHF. In DNA form, the CDR3 reads TGTGCCAGCAGCCACGCCATTACAAGTAACTCCCAGCAGCCCCAGCATTTT.

The rearrangement joins TRBV11-2 to TRBJ2-7, with 7 bases lining up with TRBD2. The V gene end was trimmed by 3 bases and the J gene end by 4 bases; junction bases not matched to a gene: 9. The CDR3 loop spans 15 amino acids. Germline assignment: CDR1 SGHAT and CDR2 FQNNGV. As DNA, the CDR3 is TGTGCCAGCAGCTTTCTCTCACTAGCGAATTACGAGCAGTACTTC. Protein product: CASSFLSLANYEQYF.

The chain employs TRBV7-9 and TRBJ2-7, with D possibly being TRBD1 or TRBD2 (5 bases each). The germline V gene encodes CDR1 SEHNR and CDR2 FQNEAQ (reference sequence). This CDR3 has 12 amino acids. Trimming removed 5 bases at V and 5 bases at J, with 10 bases between. The CDR3 region has the DNA TGTGCCAGCAGCGGAGGCAGGGACGAGCAGTACTTC. Protein product: CASSGGRDEQYF.

This chain links TRBV10-3 with TRBJ2-7, with 10 nucleotides matching TRBD2. Per germline, CDR1 ENHRY and CDR2 SYGVKD. V lost 4 bases to trimming and J lost 3 bases; unmatched junction nucleotides: 9. The CDR3 covers 16 residues. The CDR3 DNA reads as TGTGCCATCAGTGGGGGGAAAGAGCGGGAGGGCTACGAGCAGTACTTC. This translates into CAISGGKEREGYEQYF.

In the case of this clone: Other DNA sequences in the same sample also yield this CDR3. This sequence joins TRBV28 and TRBJ2-7; TRBD1 matches 8 bases. The CDR3 has 14 residues. Trimming at V came to 2 bases and at J to 3 bases, leaving 3 bases not matched to a gene. Germline V gene lookup returns CDR1 MDHEN and CDR2 SYDVKM. The CDR3 DNA is TGTGCCAGCAGTTTAGGGGGGACAGGCTACGAGCAGTACTTC. Translated, it gives CASSLGGTGYEQYF. Looking up the rest from reference TRBV28 and TRBJ2-7 gives the full variable domain: DVKVTQSSRYLVKRTGEKVFLECVQDMDHENMFWYRQDPGLGLRLIYFSYDVKMKEKGDIPEGYSVSREKKERFSLILESASTNQTSMYLCASSLGGTGYEQYFGPGTRLTVT.

This chain joins TRBV7-9 and TRBJ2-7; 9 bases fit TRBD1. With 1 base clipped from V and 11 bases from J, the junction kept 3 bases outside the gene matches. The CDR3 extends over 12 amino acids. CDR1 and CDR2 (germline): SEHNR, FQNEAQ (reference sequence). The CDR3 nucleotides are TGTGCCAGCAGCTTAGGAGACAGGGGGGAGTACTTC. It specifies CASSLGDRGEYF. The complete variable domain, with remaining parts taken from reference TRBV7-9 and TRBJ2-7, reads DTGVSQNPRHKITKRGQNVTFRCDPISEHNRLYWYRQTLGQGPEFLTYFQNEAQLEKSRLLSDRFSAERPKGSFSTLEIQRTEQGDSAMYLCASSLGDRGEYFGPGTRLTVT.

The chain joins TRBV7-9 to TRBJ1-1; unclear D gene. Trimming removed 5 bases from V and 0 bases from J, with 10 bases in between. CDR3 length equals 14 residues. Germline CDR1 reads SEHNR; CDR2 reads FQNEAQ (reference sequence). For the CDR3, the DNA is TGTGCCAGCAGCCCCCCGACGGTGAACACTGAAGCTTTCTTT. Its translation is CASSPPTVNTEAFF. Variable domain in full (rest from reference TRBV7-9 and TRBJ1-1): DTGVSQNPRHKITKRGQNVTFRCDPISEHNRLYWYRQTLGQGPEFLTYFQNEAQLEKSRLLSDRFSAERPKGSFSTLEIQRTEQGDSAMYLCASSPPTVNTEAFFGQGTRLTVV.

On this clone: The same CDR3 arises from other DNA sequences in this sample as well. V is TRBV7-2 and J is TRBJ1-3, with D uncertain. Germline loops: CDR1 SGHTA, CDR2 FQGNSA. The V end was cut by 3 bases, the J end by 1 base, with 7 bases between. The CDR3 is 14 residues long. As DNA, the CDR3 is TGTGCCAGCAGCTTTGGCGTATCTGGAAACACCATATATTTT. It yields the protein CASSFGVSGNTIYF.

The rearrangement links TRBV29-1 to TRBJ1-1; no reliable D call. CDR3 length: 13 residues. Trimming cost V 2 bases and J 7 bases, with 14 bases left between them. CDR1 SQVTM and CDR2 ANQGSEA come from the germline V gene. The CDR3 nucleotides are TGCAGCGTTGAATATCCCGGAACAGTTGAAGCTTTCTTT. Residues: CSVEYPGTVEAFF.

The table lists this clone with a few counts. The genes are TRBV6-6 and TRBJ1-1; unclear D gene. The germline V gene encodes CDR1 MNHNY and CDR2 SVGAGI (reference sequence). This CDR3 contains 14 residues. With 4 bases removed from V and 2 bases from J, the gap between germline ends came to 11 bases. The CDR3 nucleotides are TGTGCCAGCAGTTCCGTCCCGCGAAACACTGAAGCTTTCTTT. Its translation is CASSSVPRNTEAFF.

The CDR3, as DNA: TGTGCCAGCAGCTTAGATGGGGTCGAGCAGCCCCAGCATTTT. Protein product: CASSLDGVEQPQHF. The rearrangement links TRBV7-9 to TRBJ1-5; D uncertain. CDR1 is SEHNR, CDR2 FQNEAQ, per germline (reference sequence). The CDR3 sequence is 14 residues long. V lost 1 base and J 7 bases, leaving 11 bases between the germline ends.

The chain links TRBV7-8 to TRBJ2-1, with D possibly being TRBD2 (6 bases). Deletions cut 7 bases from V and 0 bases from J, with 16 bases between. The CDR3 covers 16 residues. The germline V gene has CDR1 SGHVS and CDR2 FQNEAQ. CDR3 residues: CASNPSVLSSYNEQFF. The CDR3 DNA sequence: TGTGCCAGCAACCCTAGCGTCTTGAGCTCCTACAATGAGCAGTTCTTC.

The chain recombines TRBV5-6 with TRBJ2-7, with 7 bases that match TRBD2. V lost 0 bases to trimming and J lost 6 bases; unmatched junction nucleotides: 9. Looked up from germline, CDR1 is SGHDT and CDR2 is YYEEEE. This CDR3 is built from 15 residues. In DNA, the CDR3 is TGTGCCAGCAGCTTGGGACTAGCTTGGTCTTCCGAGCAGTACTTC. This translates into CASSLGLAWSSEQYF.

V is TRBV4-1 and J is TRBJ2-1; TRBD2 matches at 7 bases. Per the germline V gene, CDR1 is MGHRA and CDR2 is YSYEKL. The CDR3 has 17 residues. Germline trimming cut 1 base from V and 5 bases from J; bases unmatched to any gene: 11. For the CDR3, the DNA is TGCGCCAGCAGCCAAGGGGGATGGGAGCGGGGAGACAATGAGCAGTTCTTC. The encoded protein is CASSQGGWERGDNEQFF.

The V call is TRBV9, the J call TRBJ2-5; D ambiguous. The J call is in doubt because the DNA end fits TRBJ2-7 better. CDR1 and CDR2 (germline): SGDLS, YYNGEE. The CDR3 sequence is 15 residues long. CDR3 region: CASSPGSSSSYEQYF. In DNA, the CDR3 is TGTGCCAGCAGCCCCGGCTCCTCTAGCTCCTACGAGCAGTACTTC.

The rearrangement uses TRBV13 and TRBJ2-2; 10 nucleotides align to TRBD2. The ends lost 5 bases at V and 4 bases at J; junction bases unmatched: 25. The CDR3 has 22 residues. Germline V gene data show CDR1 as PRHDT and CDR2 as FYEKMQ (reference sequence). The CDR3 coding sequence is TGTGCCAGCAGCACCAAAGACCCCGGGACCCTCCCGGGACTAGCGCCCACCGGGGAGCTGTTTTTT. It encodes CASSTKDPGTLPGLAPTGELFF.

V and J are TRBV7-2 and TRBJ2-7, with D perhaps matching TRBD1 (5 bases). This CDR3 is 15 amino acids long. Trimming took 1 base from V and 3 from J, leaving 13 bases between them. Germline CDR1 is SGHTA and CDR2 is FQGNSA. Written as DNA, the CDR3 is TGTGCCAGCAGCTTAGGGCAAGGGGCCGTCTACGAGCAGTACTTC. It yields the protein CASSLGQGAVYEQYF.

To note about this clone: Other DNA sequences of this sample code for an identical CDR3. CDR3 region: CASSVGQANTGELFF. The CDR3 nucleotides are TGTGCCAGCAGCGTGGGACAGGCGAACACCGGGGAGCTGTTTTTT. The chain uses TRBV9 and TRBJ2-2; TRBD1 agrees at 8 bases. CDR3 length equals 15 residues. V was pared by 2 bases and J by 0 bases, with 0 bases of the junction left unmatched. CDR1 and CDR2 (germline): SGDLS, YYNGEE.

The V gene is TRBV7-3, the J gene TRBJ2-7; the D gene is possibly TRBD2 (5 bases). CDR1 SGHTA and CDR2 FQGTGA come from the germline V gene. V was shortened by 5 bases and J by 6 bases, with 11 bases between the two germline ends. The CDR3 is made up of 12 amino acids. The CDR3 region is CASSLPRGEQYF. CDR3 DNA: TGTGCCAGCAGCCTCCCCCGGGGCGAGCAGTACTTC.

The chain combines TRBV28 with TRBJ2-5; the match to TRBD1 covers 7 bases. The better agreement between TRBJ2-7 and the DNA end casts doubt on the J call. The V gene's germline CDR1 is MDHEN and CDR2 SYDVKM. The CDR3 runs 16 residues. This CDR3 is CASSSYRDRFAYEQYF. DNA for the CDR3: TGTGCCAGCAGTTCCTACCGGGACAGATTCGCCTACGAGCAGTACTTC.

The V and J genes are TRBV11-2 and TRBJ2-7, with D perhaps matching TRBD1 or TRBD2 (5 bases each). CDR1 and CDR2 (germline): SGHAT, FQNNGV. The CDR3 consists of 15 residues. Trimming left V 5 bases short and J 3 bases short, with 17 bases between. The CDR3, as DNA: TGTGCCAGCAGCCCCGACCGAGGGGCCCACTACGAGCAGTACTTC. This encodes CASSPDRGAHYEQYF.

The chain couples TRBV19 to TRBJ2-5, with 8 bases aligning to TRBD2. Germline trimming cut 1 base from V and 4 bases from J; bases unmatched to any gene: 8. Germline CDR1 is LNHDA and CDR2 is SQIVND (reference sequence). The CDR3 has 16 residues. The CDR3 loop reads CASSIGAGAVRETQYF. For the CDR3, the DNA is TGTGCCAGTAGTATAGGAGCGGGAGCGGTCCGAGAGACCCAGTACTTC.

The gene calls are TRBV11-2 and TRBJ2-7; either TRBD1 or TRBD2 may fit D (6 bases each). The length of the CDR3 is 14 residues. V lost 8 bases, J lost 2 bases, and 16 bases lay in between. Per germline, CDR1 SGHAT and CDR2 FQNNGV. The CDR3 bases are TGTGCCAGCGCGGAGGGGGTCTCTCCCTACGAGCAGTACTTC. It codes for CASAEGVSPYEQYF.

This chain joins TRBV7-3 and TRBJ2-1; no clear D gene. The ends were cut back, 5 bases at V and 10 bases at J, with 15 bases in the middle. The CDR3 consists of 13 residues. Germline V gene lookup returns CDR1 SGHTA and CDR2 FQGTGA. The CDR3 nucleotides are TGTGCCAGCAGCATGCTGGGCCGAGGCGAGCAGTTCTTC. It translates to CASSMLGRGEQFF. Based on the CDR3 plus reference TRBV7-3 and TRBJ2-1, the full variable domain is GAGVSQTPSNKVTEKGKYVELRCDPISGHTALYWYRQSLGQGPEFLIYFQGTGAADDSGLPNDRFFAVRPEGSVSTLKIQRTERGDSAVYLCASSMLGRGEQFFGPGTRLTVL.

The V call is TRBV7-9, the J call TRBJ2-7; D gene uncertain. CDR1 SEHNR and CDR2 FQNEAQ come from the germline V gene (reference sequence). Trimming stripped 5 bases from V and 1 base from J, with 12 bases between. The CDR3 covers 14 residues. The CDR3 loop is CASSGVETSYEQYF. For the CDR3, the DNA is TGTGCCAGCAGCGGGGTGGAAACTTCCTACGAGCAGTACTTC. Full variable domain (missing parts from reference TRBV7-9 and TRBJ2-7): DTGVSQNPRHKITKRGQNVTFRCDPISEHNRLYWYRQTLGQGPEFLTYFQNEAQLEKSRLLSDRFSAERPKGSFSTLEIQRTEQGDSAMYLCASSGVETSYEQYFGPGTRLTVT.

The V call is TRBV29-1, the J call TRBJ1-1; 8 bases agree with TRBD1. Trimming took 4 bases from V and 6 from J; bases not matched to a gene: 13. Germline-derived CDR1 and CDR2 are SQVTM and ANQGSEA. This CDR3 region has 15 residues. CDR3 coding DNA: TGCAGCGTTGTTGACAGGCAGGGGGCGTACCCTGAAGCTTTCTTT. Its protein product is CSVVDRQGAYPEAFF.

The CDR3 region has the DNA TGTGCCAGCTCACGTACAGATATGAACACTGAAGCTTTCTTT. Encoded protein: CASSRTDMNTEAFF. The chain employs TRBV18 and TRBJ1-1; the D is unclear. Trimming removed 4 bases from V and 0 bases from J, with 9 bases in between. CDR1 KGHSH and CDR2 LQKENI come from the germline V gene. The CDR3 has 14 amino acids.

The chain combines TRBV29-1 with TRBJ2-5; tentatively, D is TRBD1 (6 bases). Trimming pared 2 bases from V and 3 bases from J, leaving 22 bases between. The CDR3 has 17 amino acids. The V gene's germline CDR1 is SQVTM and CDR2 ANQGSEA. The CDR3 spells CSVEFFIGTFGKETQYF. For the CDR3, the DNA is TGCAGCGTTGAATTCTTTATTGGGACATTCGGCAAAGAGACCCAGTACTTC.